One and the same sample provided the 8 T cell receptor beta chains below, sequenced in a study of T cell changes during pregnancy in multiple sclerosis. Generated by immunoSEQ multiplex PCR, the TCRdb table keeps only in-frame clones and is missing some. The data contain 60,000 or so clones, around 90% of them singletons. The sample here was CD4+ T cells from peripheral blood mononuclear cells, taken after pregnancy. These receptors were collected from a female donor in good health, enrolled as a control in a pregnancy study.

The rearrangement joins TRBV27 to TRBJ2-7; TRBD1 might be the D (5 bases). The CDR3 extends over 15 amino acids. Germline lookup yields CDR1 MNHEY and CDR2 SMNVEV (reference sequence). V gave up 2 bases and J gave up 0 bases, with 11 bases separating them. The DNA of the CDR3 is TGTGCCAGCAGTTTAATCTCCAGGGCCTCCTACGAGCAGTACTTC. The encoded protein is CASSLISRASYEQYF.

The chain's CDR3 is CASTLDSSTDTQYF. The CDR3 nucleotides read TGTGCCAGCACCTTGGACAGTAGCACAGATACGCAGTATTTT. This chain joins TRBV27 and TRBJ2-3; perhaps TRBD1 as D (6 bases). This CDR3 is 14 amino acids long. Germline lookup yields CDR1 MNHEY and CDR2 SMNVEV (reference sequence). V was trimmed by 7 bases and J by 0 bases, leaving 11 bases between them.

The chain is built from TRBV7-2 and TRBJ2-7, with a possible D match to TRBD1 (6 bases). The CDR3 covers 15 residues. The V gene's germline CDR1 is SGHTA and CDR2 FQGNSA. Trimming stripped 4 bases from V and 3 bases from J, with 16 bases between. The CDR3 is CASSSQGGHIYEQYF. In nucleotides, the CDR3 is TGTGCCAGCAGCTCCCAAGGGGGACATATCTACGAGCAGTACTTC.

The rearrangement uses TRBV7-9 and TRBJ1-1; D is unresolved. The CDR3 spans 15 residues. V dropped 5 bases and J dropped 1 base, with 14 bases sitting between them. Germline CDR1 and CDR2: SEHNR and FQNEAQ (reference sequence). This CDR3 reads CASSPLGMRNTEAFF. CDR3 nucleotides: TGTGCCAGCAGCCCCCTCGGGATGAGGAACACTGAAGCTTTCTTT.

CDR3 nucleotides: TGTGCCAGCTCGGTCGCACAGGGGATAGGTGAAAAACTGTTTTTT. It is translated as CASSVAQGIGEKLFF. The chain has TRBV18 and TRBJ1-4; 7 bases are shared with TRBD1. The CDR3 spans 15 residues. Germline lookup yields CDR1 KGHSH and CDR2 LQKENI. V gave up 6 bases and J gave up 7 bases; unmatched junction bases: 11.

This rearrangement joins TRBV19 to TRBJ1-3; perhaps TRBD1 as D (6 bases). Germline V gene data show CDR1 as LNHDA and CDR2 as SQIVND (reference sequence). V lost 6 bases and J 4 bases, leaving 13 bases between the germline ends. The CDR3 loop spans 14 amino acids. The CDR3 loop reads CASRVQGPGNTIYF. Here the CDR3 DNA reads TGTGCCAGTAGGGTACAGGGTCCCGGAAACACCATATATTTT.

The rearrangement uses TRBV4-3 and TRBJ2-4; 9 positions match TRBD2. The germline V gene has CDR1 LGHNA and CDR2 YSLEER. The CDR3 extends over 20 amino acids. J lost 1 base, V lost 0 bases, and 13 bases had no gene match. The chain's CDR3 is CASSQETPSGGPFAKNIQYF. The CDR3 bases are TGCGCCAGCAGCCAAGAGACGCCCAGCGGGGGGCCCTTCGCCAAAAACATTCAGTACTTC.

J is TRBJ1-3 and V is TRBV5-5; no clear D gene. Germline CDR1 is SGHKS and CDR2 is YYEKEE (reference sequence). CDR3 length: 20 amino acids. V was pared by 3 bases and J by 0 bases, with 25 bases between. This chain's CDR3 is CASSWAGATVPRTSGNTIYF. CDR3 DNA sequence: TGTGCCAGCAGCTGGGCGGGAGCTACAGTCCCGCGAACCTCTGGAAACACCATATATTTT.